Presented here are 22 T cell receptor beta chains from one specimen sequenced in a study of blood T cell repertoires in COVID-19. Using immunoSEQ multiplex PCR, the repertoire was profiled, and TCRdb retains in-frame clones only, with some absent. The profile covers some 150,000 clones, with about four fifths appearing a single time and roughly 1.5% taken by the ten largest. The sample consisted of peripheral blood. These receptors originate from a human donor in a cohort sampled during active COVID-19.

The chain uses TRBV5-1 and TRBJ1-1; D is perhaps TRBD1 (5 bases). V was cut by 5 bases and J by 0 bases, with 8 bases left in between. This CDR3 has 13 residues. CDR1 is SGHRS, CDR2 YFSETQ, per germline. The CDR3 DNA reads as TGCGCCAGCAGTAGCAGGGTGAACACTGAAGCTTTCTTT. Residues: CASSSRVNTEAFF.

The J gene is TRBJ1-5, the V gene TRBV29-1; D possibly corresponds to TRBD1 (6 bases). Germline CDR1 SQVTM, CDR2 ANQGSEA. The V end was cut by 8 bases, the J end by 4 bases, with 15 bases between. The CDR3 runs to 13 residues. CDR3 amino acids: CSISRGGNQPQHF. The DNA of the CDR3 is TGCAGCATTTCTCGAGGGGGAAATCAGCCCCAGCATTTT.

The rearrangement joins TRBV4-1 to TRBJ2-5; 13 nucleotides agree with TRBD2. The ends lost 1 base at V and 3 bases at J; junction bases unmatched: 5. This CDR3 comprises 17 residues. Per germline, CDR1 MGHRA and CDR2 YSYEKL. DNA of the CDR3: TGCGCCAGCAGCCAAGGTTCTGGACTAGCGGGAGAAGAGACCCAGTACTTC. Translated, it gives CASSQGSGLAGEETQYF.

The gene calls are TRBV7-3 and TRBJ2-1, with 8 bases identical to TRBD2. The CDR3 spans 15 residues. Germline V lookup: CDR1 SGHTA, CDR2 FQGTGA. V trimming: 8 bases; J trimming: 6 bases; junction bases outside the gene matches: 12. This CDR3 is CASGSPGLAGNEQFF. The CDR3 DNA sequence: TGTGCCAGCGGATCGCCCGGACTAGCTGGCAATGAGCAGTTCTTC.

Here the CDR3 DNA reads TGTGCCAGCAGCGTCCGGGACACGCACAATGAGCAGTTCTTC. This sequence encodes CASSVRDTHNEQFF. V and J are TRBV16 and TRBJ2-1, with D perhaps TRBD1 (6 bases). Between the trimmed V and J ends, which lost 5 bases and 5 bases, there was a span of 13 bases. The length of the CDR3 is 14 residues. The germline V gene has CDR1 KGHSY and CDR2 FQNENV.

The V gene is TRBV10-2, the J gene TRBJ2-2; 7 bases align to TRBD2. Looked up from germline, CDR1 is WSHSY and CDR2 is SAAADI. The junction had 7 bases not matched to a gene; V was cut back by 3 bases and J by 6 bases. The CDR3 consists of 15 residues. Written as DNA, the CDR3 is TGCGCCAGCAGTGATTACGGGAGGAGGTCCGGGGAGCTGTTTTTT. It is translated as CASSDYGRRSGELFF.

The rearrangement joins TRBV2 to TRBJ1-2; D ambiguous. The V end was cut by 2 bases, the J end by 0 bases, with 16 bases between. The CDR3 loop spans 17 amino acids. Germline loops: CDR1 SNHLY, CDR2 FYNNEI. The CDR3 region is CASSESGGPTANYGYTF. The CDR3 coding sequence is TGTGCCAGCAGTGAATCCGGCGGGCCGACTGCTAACTATGGCTACACCTTC.

The CDR3 DNA follows: TGCGCCAGCAGCCAAGTCCACCCCGGGACACCACCCTACAATGAGCAGTTCTTC. It yields the protein CASSQVHPGTPPYNEQFF. The chain links TRBV4-3 to TRBJ2-1; possibly TRBD1 for D (6 bases). The CDR3 spans 18 residues. The V end lost 1 base, the J end lost 2 bases, and 18 bases lay between the germline ends. Germline V gene data show CDR1 as LGHNA and CDR2 as YSLEER.

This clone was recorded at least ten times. The CDR3 DNA sequence: TGTGCCAGCAAATCGCCGGGACTAGCGGGAGGGAATGAGCAGTTCTTC. Protein: CASKSPGLAGGNEQFF. The chain is built from TRBV7-2 and TRBJ2-1, with 16 positions matching TRBD2. The CDR3 extends over 16 amino acids. The V gene end was trimmed by 7 bases and the J gene end by 7 bases; junction bases not matched to a gene: 7. Germline CDR1 is SGHTA and CDR2 is FQGNSA.

CDR3: CSASRDYGYTF. The CDR3 DNA sequence: TGCAGTGCTAGTCGGGACTATGGCTACACCTTC. This chain joins TRBV20-1 and TRBJ1-2; no definite D call. The CDR3 is made up of 11 amino acids. The V gene lost 3 bases and the J gene lost 3 bases, with 5 bases spanning the gap. CDR1 DFQATT and CDR2 SNEGSKA come from the germline V gene (reference sequence).

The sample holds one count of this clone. The CDR3 DNA reads TGTGCCAGCAGCCCCACAGGGATGAATGAGCAGTTCTTC. Its translation is CASSPTGMNEQFF. The chain has TRBV7-2 and TRBJ2-1, with a tentative D call TRBD1 (6 bases). The CDR3 spans 13 residues. Trimming pared 5 bases from V and 7 bases from J, leaving 12 bases between. Germline V gene sequence: CDR1 SGHTA, CDR2 FQGNSA.

The CDR3 here is CASSRSSGGNTEAFF. CDR3 DNA: TGTGCCAGCAGCCGCTCGTCGGGGGGTAACACTGAAGCTTTCTTT. The chain combines TRBV7-3 with TRBJ1-1; the D gene is possibly TRBD1 (5 bases). The CDR3 is 15 residues long. Trimming left V 5 bases short and J 2 bases short, with 15 bases between. Germline loops: CDR1 SGHTA, CDR2 FQGTGA.

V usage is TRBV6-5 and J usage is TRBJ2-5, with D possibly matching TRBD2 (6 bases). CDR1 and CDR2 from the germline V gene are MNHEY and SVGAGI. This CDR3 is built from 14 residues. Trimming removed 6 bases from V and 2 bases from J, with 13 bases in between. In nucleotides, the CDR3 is TGTGCCAGCAGCGGGGACTGGCTGCAAGAGACCCAGTACTTC. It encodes CASSGDWLQETQYF.

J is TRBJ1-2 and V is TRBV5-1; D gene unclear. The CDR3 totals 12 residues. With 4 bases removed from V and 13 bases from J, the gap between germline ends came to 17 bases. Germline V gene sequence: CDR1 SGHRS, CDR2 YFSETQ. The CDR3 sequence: CASSPDLGLGTF. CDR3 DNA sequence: TGCGCCAGCAGCCCAGACTTGGGTCTCGGCACCTTC.

In DNA, the CDR3 is TGCAGCGTTGTGGGGGGAGGGCGAGGAGATACGCAGTATTTT. Its translation is CSVVGGGRGDTQYF. This chain uses TRBV29-1 with TRBJ2-3, with 7 bases aligning to TRBD2. V shed 4 bases and J 5 bases; nucleotides not matched to a gene: 9. Looked up from germline, CDR1 is SQVTM and CDR2 is ANQGSEA. The CDR3 loop spans 14 amino acids.

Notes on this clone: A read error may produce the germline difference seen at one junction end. CDR3 coding DNA: TGTGCTAGCAGCTCGGGACAGGGGGCATCCCAGTACTTC. Translation gives CASSSGQGASQYF. V gene TRBV7-7 combines with J gene TRBJ2-5, with TRBD1 matching over 12 bases. This CDR3 has 13 residues. CDR1 and CDR2 from the germline V gene are SSHAT and FNYEAQ (reference sequence).

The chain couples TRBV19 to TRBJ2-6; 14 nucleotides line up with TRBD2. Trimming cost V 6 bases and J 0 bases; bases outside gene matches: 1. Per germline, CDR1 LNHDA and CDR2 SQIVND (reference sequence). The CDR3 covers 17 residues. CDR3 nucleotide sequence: TGTGCCAGTAGGACTAGCGGGAGGGCCTCTGGGGCCAACGTCCTGACTTTC. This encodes CASRTSGRASGANVLTF.

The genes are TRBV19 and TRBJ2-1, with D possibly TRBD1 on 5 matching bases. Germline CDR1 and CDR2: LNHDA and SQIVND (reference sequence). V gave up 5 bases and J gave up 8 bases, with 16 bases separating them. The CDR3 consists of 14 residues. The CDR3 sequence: CASSVGPGVDEQFF. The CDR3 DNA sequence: TGTGCCAGTAGTGTGGGGCCCGGTGTTGATGAGCAGTTCTTC.

The CDR3 DNA reads as TGTGCCAGCAGCTTGTTCCGTCAGGGGAAAGGAAGAGAGACCCAGTACTTC. This gives the protein CASSLFRQGKGRETQYF. This chain links TRBV5-5 with TRBJ2-5; TRBD1 is a possible D gene (6 bases). This CDR3 is built from 17 residues. Trimming took 1 base from V and 4 from J, leaving 20 bases between them. Germline assignment: CDR1 SGHKS and CDR2 YYEKEE (reference sequence).

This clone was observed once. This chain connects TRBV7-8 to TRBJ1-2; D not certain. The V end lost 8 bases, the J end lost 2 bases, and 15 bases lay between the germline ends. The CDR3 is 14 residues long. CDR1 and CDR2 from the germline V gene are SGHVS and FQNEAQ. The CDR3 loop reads CASAATQNNYGYTF. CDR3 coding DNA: TGTGCCAGCGCGGCGACCCAAAACAACTATGGCTACACCTTC.

This CDR3 reads CASSVGLAGASQETQYF. The CDR3 nucleotides are TGTGCCAGCAGCGTAGGTCTAGCGGGAGCCTCCCAAGAGACCCAGTACTTC. The chain joins TRBV9 to TRBJ2-5, with TRBD2 identical over 10 bases. V shed 0 bases and J 1 base; nucleotides not matched to a gene: 6. CDR1 SGDLS and CDR2 YYNGEE come from the germline V gene. This CDR3 is 17 amino acids long.

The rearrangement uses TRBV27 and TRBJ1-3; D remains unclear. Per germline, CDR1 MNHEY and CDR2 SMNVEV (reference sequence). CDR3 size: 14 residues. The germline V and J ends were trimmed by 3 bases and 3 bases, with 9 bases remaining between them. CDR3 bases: TGTGCCAGCAGTTTCCGCCGCGATGGAAACACCATATATTTT. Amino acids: CASSFRRDGNTIYF.